This TCR beta chain was captured by sequencing in a study of cytomegalovirus exposure and HLA in healthy donors. Measured with immunoSEQ multiplex PCR; TCRdb has only the in-frame clones, and not every one. The table lists 140,000 or so clones, 85% to 90% of them singletons, with 8% to 9.5% in the top ten. This CDR3 is 16 amino acids long. Between the trimmed V and J ends, which lost 5 bases and 5 bases, there was a span of 19 bases. In regard to this clone: Its antigen is not known.

General study results and limits: The study listed approximately 160 cytomegalovirus-associated TCR beta chains. In vitro data verified three CMV-associated chains as specific for CMV antigens.

V and J are TRBV5-3 and TRBJ1-4; D ambiguous. Being an ORF, TRBV5-3 has a function that is uncertain. The specimen sequenced was PBMCs. This TCR derives from a woman aged 18-29 years in good health and CMV-seropositive. CDR3 coding DNA: TGTGCCAGAAGGTTTAGAAAGACTCTCGAAAATGAAAAACTGTTTTTT. This encodes CARRFRKTLENEKLFF.